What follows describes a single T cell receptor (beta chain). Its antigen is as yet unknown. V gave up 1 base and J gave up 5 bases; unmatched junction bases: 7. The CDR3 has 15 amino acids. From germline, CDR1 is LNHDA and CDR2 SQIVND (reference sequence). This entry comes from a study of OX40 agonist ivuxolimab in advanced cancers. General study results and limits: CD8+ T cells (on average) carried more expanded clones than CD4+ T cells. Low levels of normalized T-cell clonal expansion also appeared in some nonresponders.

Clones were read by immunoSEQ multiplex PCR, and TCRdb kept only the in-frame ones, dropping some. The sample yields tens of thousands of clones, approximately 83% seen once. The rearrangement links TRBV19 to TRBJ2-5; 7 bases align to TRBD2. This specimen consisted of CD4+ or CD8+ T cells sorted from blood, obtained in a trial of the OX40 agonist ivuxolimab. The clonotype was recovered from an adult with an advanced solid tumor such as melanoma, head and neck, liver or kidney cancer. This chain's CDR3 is CASSIGTEAGETQYF. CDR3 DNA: TGTGCCAGTAGTATAGGAACAGAAGCGGGGGAGACCCAGTACTTC.